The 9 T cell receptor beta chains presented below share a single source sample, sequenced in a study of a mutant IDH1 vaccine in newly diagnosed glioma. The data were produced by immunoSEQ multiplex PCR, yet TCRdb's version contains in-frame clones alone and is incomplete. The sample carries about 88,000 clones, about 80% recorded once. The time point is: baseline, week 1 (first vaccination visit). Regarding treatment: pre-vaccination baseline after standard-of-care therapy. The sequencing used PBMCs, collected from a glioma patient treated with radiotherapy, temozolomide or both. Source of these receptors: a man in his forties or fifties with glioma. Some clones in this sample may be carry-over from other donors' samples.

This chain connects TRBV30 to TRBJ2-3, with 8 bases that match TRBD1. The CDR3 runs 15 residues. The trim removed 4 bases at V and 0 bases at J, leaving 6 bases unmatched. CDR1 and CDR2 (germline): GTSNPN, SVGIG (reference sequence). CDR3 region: CAWIRQGTSTDTQYF. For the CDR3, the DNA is TGTGCCTGGATTAGACAGGGGACGAGCACAGATACGCAGTATTTT.

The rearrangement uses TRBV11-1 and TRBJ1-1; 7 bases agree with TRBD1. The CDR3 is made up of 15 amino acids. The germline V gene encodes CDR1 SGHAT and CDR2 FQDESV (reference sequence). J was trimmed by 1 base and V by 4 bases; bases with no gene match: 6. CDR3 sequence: CASSSRQGPNTEAFF. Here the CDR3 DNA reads TGTGCCAGCAGCTCCCGACAGGGCCCGAACACTGAAGCTTTCTTT.

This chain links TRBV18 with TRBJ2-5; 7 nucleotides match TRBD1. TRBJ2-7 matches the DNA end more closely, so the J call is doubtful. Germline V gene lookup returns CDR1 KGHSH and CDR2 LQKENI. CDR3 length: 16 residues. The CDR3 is CASSYTGTVGSYEQYF. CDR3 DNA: TGTGCCAGCTCATACACAGGGACAGTAGGCTCCTACGAGCAGTACTTC.

CDR3 nucleotide sequence: TGTGCCAGCTCACGGACAGGGGGGCAAGAGACCCAGTACTTC. It encodes CASSRTGGQETQYF. The chain joins TRBV18 to TRBJ2-5, with 10 bases matching TRBD1. Germline CDR1 KGHSH, CDR2 LQKENI. The CDR3 contains 14 residues. The ends lost 4 bases at V and 2 bases at J; junction bases unmatched: 1. Together with reference TRBV18 and TRBJ2-5, the CDR3 gives the full variable domain: NAGVMQNPRHLVRRRGQEARLRCSPMKGHSHVYWYRQLPEEGLKFMVYLQKENIIDESGMPKERFSAEFPKEGPSILRIQQVVRGDSAAYFCASSRTGGQETQYFGPGTRLLVL.

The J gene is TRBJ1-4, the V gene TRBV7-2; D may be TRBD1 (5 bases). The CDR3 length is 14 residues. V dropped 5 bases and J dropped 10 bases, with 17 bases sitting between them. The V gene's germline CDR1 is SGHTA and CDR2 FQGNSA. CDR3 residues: CASSPRDQVGKLFF. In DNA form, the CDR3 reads TGTGCCAGCAGCCCCCGGGACCAAGTCGGAAAACTGTTTTTT.

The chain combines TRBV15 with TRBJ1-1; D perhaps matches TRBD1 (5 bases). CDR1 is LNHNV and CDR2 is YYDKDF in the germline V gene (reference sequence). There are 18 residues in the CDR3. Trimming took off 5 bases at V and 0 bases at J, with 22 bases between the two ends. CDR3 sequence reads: CATSQTPRAGSMNTEAFF. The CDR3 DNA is TGTGCCACCAGCCAGACTCCTCGGGCAGGGTCTATGAACACTGAAGCTTTCTTT.

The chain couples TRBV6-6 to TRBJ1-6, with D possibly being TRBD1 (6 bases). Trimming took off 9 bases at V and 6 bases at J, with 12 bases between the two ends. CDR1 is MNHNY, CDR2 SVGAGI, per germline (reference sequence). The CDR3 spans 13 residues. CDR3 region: CASRDTTNSPLHF. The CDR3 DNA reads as TGTGCCAGTCGGGACACCACTAATTCACCCCTCCACTTT.

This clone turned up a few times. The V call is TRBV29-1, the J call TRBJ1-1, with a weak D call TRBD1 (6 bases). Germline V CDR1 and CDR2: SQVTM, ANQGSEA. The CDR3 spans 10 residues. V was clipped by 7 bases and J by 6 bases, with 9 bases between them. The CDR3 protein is CSARTAEAFF. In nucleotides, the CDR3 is TGCAGCGCCCGGACAGCTGAAGCTTTCTTT.

The CDR3 DNA is TGTGCCAGCTCAGAGACCGACGTCAACTATGGCTACACCTTC. Residues: CASSETDVNYGYTF. This chain uses TRBV18 with TRBJ1-2, with D hard to call. Germline-derived CDR1 and CDR2 are KGHSH and LQKENI. CDR3 size: 14 residues. The germline V and J ends were trimmed by 5 bases and 2 bases, with 12 bases remaining between them.